The 26 T cell receptor beta chains given below trace back to one sample, sequenced in a study of T-cell memory formation after mild COVID-19. From the 5' RACE reads, TCRdb called clonotypes with MiXCR, one entry per CDR3 protein. In the table there are fewer than 90,000 distinct CDR3 sequences, 10% to 15% of which are singletons. Sequencing used PBMCs or a T cell subset sorted from them (not recorded which). These receptors were taken from a man in his late teens or twenties who had mild COVID-19 (a few samples of this study predate the infection). Cell type and time point are not known.

This clonotype was counted a few times. The rearrangement uses TRBV6-5 and TRBJ2-7, with D possibly being TRBD1 (5 bases). Germline CDR1 is MNHEY and CDR2 is SVGAGI. CDR3 size: 13 residues. Trimming cost V 4 bases and J 3 bases, with 10 bases left between them. The CDR3 loop reads CASSLGRDYEQYV. The CDR3 nucleotides are TGTGCCAGCAGTTTAGGCAGGGACTACGAGCAGTACGTC.

The chain joins TRBV7-9 to TRBJ2-3; 10 bases are a match to TRBD2. J gave up 6 bases and V 2 bases, and 8 bases lay outside the gene matches. The germline V gene has CDR1 SEHNR and CDR2 FQNEAQ (reference sequence). The CDR3 is 16 residues long. CDR3 DNA: TGTGCCAGCAGCTTATTACTAGCGGGGCAAATGGATACGCAGTATTTT. Translating it yields CASSLLLAGQMDTQYF.

This clonotype has more than one count but fewer than ten. This sequence joins TRBV12-3 or TRBV12-4 and TRBJ2-7, with TRBD1 matching 10 bases. The CDR3 is made up of 16 amino acids. The V and J ends lost 1 base and 3 bases, in that order; junction bases with no gene match: 6. The CDR3: CASSLGRGQGFYEQYF. The CDR3 coding sequence is TGTGCCAGCAGTTTAGGAAGGGGACAGGGGTTCTACGAGCAGTACTTC.

This sequence joins TRBV19 and TRBJ1-1; maybe TRBD1 (6 bases). This CDR3 comprises 14 residues. Per germline, CDR1 LNHDA and CDR2 SQIVND (reference sequence). Deletions cut 5 bases from V and 4 bases from J, with 14 bases between. CDR3 sequence (DNA): TGTGCCAGTAGTCCACGACAGGTCCCCACTGAAGCTTTCTTT. It codes for CASSPRQVPTEAFF.

This clonotype was recorded a few times. CDR3 in amino acids: CASSLGVDEQFF. CDR3 nucleotide sequence: TGTGCCAGCAGCTTAGGGGTTGATGAGCAGTTCTTC. The rearrangement joins TRBV7-9 to TRBJ2-1; D call uncertain. The CDR3 spans 12 residues. Germline V lookup: CDR1 SEHNR, CDR2 FQNEAQ (reference sequence). Trimming cost V 1 base and J 8 bases, with 6 bases left between them. Looking up the rest from reference TRBV7-9 and TRBJ2-1 gives the full variable domain: DTGVSQNPRHKITKRGQNVTFRCDPISEHNRLYWYRQTLGQGPEFLTYFQNEAQLEKSRLLSDRFSAERPKGSFSTLEIQRTEQGDSAMYLCASSLGVDEQFFGPGTRLTVL.

There are a few counts of this clonotype. This sequence joins TRBV7-8 and TRBJ2-2; perhaps TRBD1 as D (5 bases). The CDR3 runs to 14 residues. The V gene lost 1 base and the J gene lost 3 bases, with 6 bases spanning the gap. Germline V gene lookup returns CDR1 SGHVS and CDR2 FQNEAQ. CDR3 sequence: CASSLGRDTGELFF. CDR3 DNA sequence: TGTGCCAGCAGCTTAGGCAGGGACACCGGGGAGCTGTTTTTT.

Here the CDR3 reads CASSQHTGGVTEAFF. CDR3 coding DNA: TGCGCCAGCAGCCAACATACAGGGGGGGTCACTGAAGCTTTCTTT. The rearrangement uses TRBV4-1 and TRBJ1-1; 8 bases align to TRBD1. V gave up 2 bases and J gave up 4 bases; unmatched junction bases: 6. In germline, CDR1 is MGHRA, CDR2 YSYEKL. The CDR3 spans 15 residues.

The chain joins TRBV4-3 to TRBJ1-5, with D possibly TRBD1 on 5 matching bases. The CDR3 has 15 amino acids. V was shortened by 0 bases and J by 6 bases, with 12 bases between the two germline ends. Germline-derived CDR1 and CDR2 are LGHNA and YSLEER. CDR3 protein: CASSQEWGGGQPQHF. CDR3 bases: TGCGCCAGCAGCCAAGAATGGGGGGGAGGTCAGCCCCAGCATTTT.

This clonotype was counted only a few times. The genes are TRBV7-2 and TRBJ2-2; D unresolved. The V gene lost 1 base and the J gene lost 1 base, with 13 bases spanning the gap. This CDR3 contains 17 residues. Germline V gene lookup returns CDR1 SGHTA and CDR2 FQGNSA. The CDR3 protein is CASSLGPSLENTGELFF. The CDR3 bases are TGTGCCAGCAGCTTAGGTCCTAGTCTAGAGAACACCGGGGAGCTGTTTTTT.

The gene calls are TRBV6-2 or TRBV6-3 and TRBJ2-1, with D hard to call. The CDR3 length is 16 residues. The germline CDR1 and CDR2 sequences are MNHEY and SVGEGT. The V end lost 5 bases, the J end lost 5 bases, and 19 bases lay between the germline ends. CDR3 sequence reads: CASSLLGPSPDNEQFF. The CDR3 nucleotides are TGTGCCAGCAGTCTTTTAGGACCGAGCCCCGACAATGAGCAGTTCTTC.

This sequence joins TRBV7-8 and TRBJ2-2, with 7 bases that match TRBD1. This CDR3 spans 15 amino acids. The junction had 2 bases not matched to a gene; V was cut back by 3 bases and J by 1 base. Germline V gives CDR1 SGHVS, CDR2 FQNEAQ. In DNA form, the CDR3 reads TGTGCCAGCAGCTTCACAGGGGAGAACACCGGGGAGCTGTTTTTT. Translating gives CASSFTGENTGELFF.

The table lists this clonotype with a few counts. The gene calls are TRBV6-6 and TRBJ2-7, with no clear D. CDR1 is MNHNY and CDR2 is SVGAGI in the germline V gene (reference sequence). The CDR3 runs to 14 residues. Trimming removed 6 bases at V and 0 bases at J, with 12 bases between. The CDR3 region is CASSLSGSSYEQYV. CDR3 in DNA: TGTGCCAGCAGCCTAAGTGGAAGCTCCTACGAGCAGTACGTC.

This clonotype was seen more than once but under ten times. The V gene is TRBV6-2 or TRBV6-3, the J gene TRBJ1-1; 9 nucleotides agree with TRBD1. J gave up 7 bases and V 6 bases, and 9 bases lay outside the gene matches. Germline assignment: CDR1 MNHEY and CDR2 SVGEGT. The CDR3 is 14 amino acids. CDR3 DNA: TGTGCCAGCAGCGGGGGACAGGGAGAGGATGAAGCTTTCTTT. This sequence encodes CASSGGQGEDEAFF.

The CDR3 nucleotides are TGCGCCAGCAGCCTTCGGCGGGGGCCGGATGAGCAGTTCTTC. Its protein is CASSLRRGPDEQFF. The rearrangement uses TRBV4-1 and TRBJ2-1, with D perhaps TRBD2 (7 bases). Trimming removed 4 bases from V and 8 bases from J, with 15 bases in between. This CDR3 spans 14 amino acids. Germline CDR1 reads MGHRA; CDR2 reads YSYEKL.

This clonotype was found many times. The V and J genes are TRBV20-1 and TRBJ2-5; possible D gene TRBD1, 5 bases. The germline V gene encodes CDR1 DFQATT and CDR2 SNEGSKA (reference sequence). V lost 6 bases and J 13 bases, leaving 15 bases between the germline ends. CDR3 length equals 10 residues. The CDR3 nucleotides read TGCAGTGCCAAACTTGGGGCCTGGTACTTC. This encodes CSAKLGAWYF.

In this sample, this clonotype turned up a few times. The chain links TRBV9 to TRBJ2-1, with 7 positions matching TRBD2. The CDR3 totals 15 residues. Per the germline V gene, CDR1 is SGDLS and CDR2 is YYNGEE. Trimming took 0 bases from V and 2 from J; bases not matched to a gene: 2. CDR3 sequence (DNA): TGTGCCAGCAGCGTAGACGGGGGGACCTACAATGAGCAGTTCTTC. Protein sequence: CASSVDGGTYNEQFF.

V usage is TRBV5-1 and J usage is TRBJ2-3; TRBD2 matches at 12 bases. The CDR3 is 15 amino acids. Germline V CDR1 and CDR2: SGHRS, YFSETQ. The ends lost 0 bases at V and 4 bases at J; junction bases unmatched: 0. The CDR3 reads CASSLGTSGADTQYF. The CDR3, as DNA: TGCGCCAGCAGCTTGGGGACTAGCGGGGCAGATACGCAGTATTTT.

This clonotype was recorded many times. The rearrangement links TRBV20-1 to TRBJ2-4, with D hard to call. The CDR3 length is 14 residues. V dropped 3 bases and J dropped 1 base, with 10 bases sitting between them. The V gene's germline CDR1 is DFQATT and CDR2 SNEGSKA (reference sequence). The CDR3 DNA is TGCAGTGCTAGGCCCATTGGTGCCAAAAACATTCAGTACTTC. Protein: CSARPIGAKNIQYF.

The CDR3: CASKPLDAGGYNEQFF. The CDR3 nucleotides are TGTGCCAGCAAGCCCCTCGACGCGGGGGGCTACAATGAGCAGTTCTTC. This chain connects TRBV7-6 to TRBJ2-1; TRBD2 aligns across 8 bases. This CDR3 spans 16 amino acids. Germline loops: CDR1 SGHVS, CDR2 FNYEAQ. The V segment lost 7 bases and the J segment 3 bases; nucleotides outside the gene matches: 11.

V and J are TRBV2 and TRBJ2-1; 8 nucleotides align to TRBD2. The CDR3 has 15 residues. CDR1 is SNHLY and CDR2 is FYNNEI in the germline V gene. The V gene end was trimmed by 7 bases and the J gene end by 10 bases; junction bases not matched to a gene: 15. The CDR3 bases are TGTGCCAGCACCCACGCCGCCGGGGGGGGGCCCGAGCAGTTCTTC. Protein product: CASTHAAGGGPEQFF.

The genes are TRBV24-1 and TRBJ2-3; TRBD1 matches at 8 bases. J was trimmed by 4 bases and V by 5 bases; bases with no gene match: 7. Germline lookup yields CDR1 KGHDR and CDR2 SFDVKD. The CDR3 is made up of 15 amino acids. The CDR3 DNA reads TGTGCCACCAGTGGGTGGACAGGGCCTCCAGATACGCAGTATTTT. Its protein product is CATSGWTGPPDTQYF.

The rearrangement joins TRBV10-3 to TRBJ1-2; D not resolved. The V end lost 4 bases, the J end lost 4 bases, and 13 bases lay between the germline ends. The CDR3 contains 14 residues. Germline loops: CDR1 ENHRY, CDR2 SYGVKD. The CDR3 loop is CAISVSGIPYGYTF. CDR3 bases: TGTGCCATCAGTGTGTCGGGGATCCCCTATGGCTACACCTTC.

This clonotype appeared many times. This chain joins TRBV7-2 and TRBJ1-5; no firm D call. Trimming removed 5 bases from V and 13 bases from J, with 15 bases in between. This CDR3 is built from 12 residues. Germline assignment: CDR1 SGHTA and CDR2 FQGNSA. The CDR3 region is CASSLLAGVQHF. CDR3 nucleotide sequence: TGTGCCAGCAGCCTCCTGGCAGGAGTTCAGCATTTT.

The genes are TRBV7-9 and TRBJ1-3, with D possibly being TRBD1 (6 bases). The V gene lost 5 bases and the J gene lost 4 bases, with 12 bases spanning the gap. The CDR3 has 14 amino acids. Germline V gives CDR1 SEHNR, CDR2 FQNEAQ (reference sequence). CDR3 in amino acids: CASSRPGQGNTIYF. The CDR3 nucleotides read TGTGCCAGCAGCCGACCGGGACAAGGAAACACCATATATTTT.

This clonotype was recorded many times. The rearrangement joins TRBV29-1 to TRBJ2-7; possible D gene TRBD1, 6 bases. The CDR3 consists of 10 residues. V lost 3 bases to trimming and J lost 6 bases, with 6 bases between them. Germline values: CDR1 SQVTM, CDR2 ANQGSEA. CDR3 bases: TGCAGCGTTGAGGACAGCGAGCAGTACTTC. Translation: CSVEDSEQYF.

This clonotype appeared a few times. The chain recombines TRBV4-3 with TRBJ1-2, with a weak D call TRBD1 (5 bases). The CDR3 has 16 residues. Trimming removed 4 bases at V and 0 bases at J, with 15 bases between. CDR1 LGHNA and CDR2 YSLEER come from the germline V gene. CDR3 DNA: TGCGCCAGCAGCCCAAACGGGGCCCCGTCTAACTATGGCTACACCTTC. Translating it yields CASSPNGAPSNYGYTF.